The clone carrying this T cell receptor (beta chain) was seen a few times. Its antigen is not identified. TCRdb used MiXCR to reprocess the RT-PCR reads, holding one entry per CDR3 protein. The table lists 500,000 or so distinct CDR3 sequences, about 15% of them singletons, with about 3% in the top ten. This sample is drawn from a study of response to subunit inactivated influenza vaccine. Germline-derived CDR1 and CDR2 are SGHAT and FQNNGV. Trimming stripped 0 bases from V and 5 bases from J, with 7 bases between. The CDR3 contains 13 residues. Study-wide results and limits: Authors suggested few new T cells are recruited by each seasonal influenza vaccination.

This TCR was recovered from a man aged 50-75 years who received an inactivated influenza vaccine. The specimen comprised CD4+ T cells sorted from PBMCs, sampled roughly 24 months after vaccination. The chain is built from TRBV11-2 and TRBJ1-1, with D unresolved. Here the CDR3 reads CASSLEMGTEAFF. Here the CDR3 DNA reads TGTGCCAGCAGCTTAGAAATGGGTACTGAAGCTTTCTTT. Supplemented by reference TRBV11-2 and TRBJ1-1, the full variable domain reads EAGVAQSPRYKIIEKRQSVAFWCNPISGHATLYWYQQILGQGPKLLIQFQNNGVVDDSQLPKDRFSAERLKGVDSTLKIQPAKLEDSAVYLCASSLEMGTEAFFGQGTRLTVV.